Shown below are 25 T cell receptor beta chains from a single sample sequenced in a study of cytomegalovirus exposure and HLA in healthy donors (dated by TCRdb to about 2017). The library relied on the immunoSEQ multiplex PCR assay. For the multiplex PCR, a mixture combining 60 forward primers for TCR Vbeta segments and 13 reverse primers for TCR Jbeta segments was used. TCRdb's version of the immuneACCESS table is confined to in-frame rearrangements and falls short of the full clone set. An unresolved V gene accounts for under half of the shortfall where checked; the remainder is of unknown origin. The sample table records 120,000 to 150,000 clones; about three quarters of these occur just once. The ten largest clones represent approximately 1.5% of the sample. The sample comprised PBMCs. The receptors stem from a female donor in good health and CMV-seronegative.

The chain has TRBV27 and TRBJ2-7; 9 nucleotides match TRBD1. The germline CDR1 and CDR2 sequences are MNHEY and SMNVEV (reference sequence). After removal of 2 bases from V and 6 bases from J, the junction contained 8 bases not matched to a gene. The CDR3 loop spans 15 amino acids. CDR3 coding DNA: TGTGCCAGCAGTTTACCCGGGACAGGGACCCCCGAGCAGTACTTC. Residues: CASSLPGTGTPEQYF.

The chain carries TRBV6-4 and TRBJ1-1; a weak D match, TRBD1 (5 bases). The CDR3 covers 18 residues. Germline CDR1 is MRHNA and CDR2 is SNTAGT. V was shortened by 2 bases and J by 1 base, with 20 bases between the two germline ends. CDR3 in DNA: TGTGCCAGCAGTGACACTTTGACAGCCCTACCCTCGAACACTGAAGCTTTCTTT. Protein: CASSDTLTALPSNTEAFF.

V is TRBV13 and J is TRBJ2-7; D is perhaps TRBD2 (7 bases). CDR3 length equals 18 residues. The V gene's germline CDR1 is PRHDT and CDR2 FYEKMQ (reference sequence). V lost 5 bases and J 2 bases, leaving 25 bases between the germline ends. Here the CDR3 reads CASSRLALAEGGTYEQYF. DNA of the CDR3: TGTGCCAGCAGCCGTCTAGCGCTAGCGGAGGGGGGGACCTACGAGCAGTACTTC.

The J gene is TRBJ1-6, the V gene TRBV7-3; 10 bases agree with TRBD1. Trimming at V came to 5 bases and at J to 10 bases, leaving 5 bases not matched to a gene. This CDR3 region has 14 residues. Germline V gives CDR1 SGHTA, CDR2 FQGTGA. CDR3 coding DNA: TGTGCCAGCAGCCCGACAGGGGGCAGGTCACCCCTCCACTTT. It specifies CASSPTGGRSPLHF.

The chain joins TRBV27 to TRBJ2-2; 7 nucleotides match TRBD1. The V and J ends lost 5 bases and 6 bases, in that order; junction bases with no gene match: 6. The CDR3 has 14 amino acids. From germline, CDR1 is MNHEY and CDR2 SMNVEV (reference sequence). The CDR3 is CASSVTQGAGELFF. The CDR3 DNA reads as TGTGCCAGCAGTGTGACTCAGGGGGCCGGGGAGCTGTTTTTT.

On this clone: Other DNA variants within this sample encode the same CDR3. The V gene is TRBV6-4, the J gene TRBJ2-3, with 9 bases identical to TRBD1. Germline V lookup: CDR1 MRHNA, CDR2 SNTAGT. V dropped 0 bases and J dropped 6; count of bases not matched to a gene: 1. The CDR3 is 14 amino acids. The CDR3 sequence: CASSDSQGADTQYF. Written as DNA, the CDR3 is TGTGCCAGCAGTGACTCACAGGGGGCGGATACGCAGTATTTT.

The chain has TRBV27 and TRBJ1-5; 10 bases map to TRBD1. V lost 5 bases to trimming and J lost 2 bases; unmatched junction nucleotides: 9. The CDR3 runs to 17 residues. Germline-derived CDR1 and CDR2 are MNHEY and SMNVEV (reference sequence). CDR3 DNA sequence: TGTGCCAGCAGTCCCGACAGGGGGCTATCGGGCAATCAGCCCCAGCATTTT. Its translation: CASSPDRGLSGNQPQHF.

The CDR3 region is CASSLRTGSVFF. CDR3 sequence (DNA): TGTGCCAGCAGCTTAAGGACAGGGTCGGTTTTCTTT. The chain recombines TRBV7-3 with TRBJ1-1, with TRBD1 matching over 8 bases. CDR1 and CDR2 (germline): SGHTA, FQGTGA. There are 12 residues in the CDR3. Trimming cost V 1 base and J 13 bases; bases outside gene matches: 5.

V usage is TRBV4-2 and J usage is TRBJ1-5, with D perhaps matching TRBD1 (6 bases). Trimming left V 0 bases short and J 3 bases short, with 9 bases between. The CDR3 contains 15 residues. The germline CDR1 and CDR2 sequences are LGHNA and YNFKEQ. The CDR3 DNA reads TGTGCCAGCAGCCAAGACGGACAGTACAATCAGCCCCAGCATTTT. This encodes CASSQDGQYNQPQHF.

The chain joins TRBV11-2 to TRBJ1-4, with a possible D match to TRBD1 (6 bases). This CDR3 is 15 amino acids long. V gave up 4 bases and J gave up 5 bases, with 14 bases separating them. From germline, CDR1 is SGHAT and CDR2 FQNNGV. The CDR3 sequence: CASSSTRGANEKLFF. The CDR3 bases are TGTGCCAGCAGCTCGACGCGGGGGGCCAATGAAAAACTGTTTTTT.

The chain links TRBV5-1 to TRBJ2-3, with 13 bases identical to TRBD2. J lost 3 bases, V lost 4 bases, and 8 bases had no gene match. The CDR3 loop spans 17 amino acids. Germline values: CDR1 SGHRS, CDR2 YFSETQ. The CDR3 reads CASSGGLAGVLTDTQYF. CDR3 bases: TGCGCCAGCAGCGGCGGACTAGCGGGAGTACTAACAGATACGCAGTATTTT.

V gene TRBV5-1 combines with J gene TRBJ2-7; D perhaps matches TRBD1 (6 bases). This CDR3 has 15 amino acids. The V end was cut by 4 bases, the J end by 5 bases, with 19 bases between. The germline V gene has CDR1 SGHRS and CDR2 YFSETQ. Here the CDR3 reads CASSLTPGHIDEQYF. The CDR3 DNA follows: TGCGCCAGCAGCCTTACGCCGGGACATATAGACGAGCAGTACTTC. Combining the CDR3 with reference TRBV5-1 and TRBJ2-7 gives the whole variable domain KAGVTQTPRYLIKTRGQQVTLSCSPISGHRSVSWYQQTPGQGLQFLFEYFSETQRNKGNFPGRFSGRQFSNSRSEMNVSTLELGDSALYLCASSLTPGHIDEQYFGPGTRLTVT.

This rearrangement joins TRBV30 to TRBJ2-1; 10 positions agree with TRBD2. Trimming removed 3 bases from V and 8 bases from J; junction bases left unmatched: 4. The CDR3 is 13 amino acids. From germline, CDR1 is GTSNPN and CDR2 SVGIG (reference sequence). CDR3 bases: TGTGCCTGGAGACCTAGCGGGAGACATGAGCAGTTCTTC. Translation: CAWRPSGRHEQFF.

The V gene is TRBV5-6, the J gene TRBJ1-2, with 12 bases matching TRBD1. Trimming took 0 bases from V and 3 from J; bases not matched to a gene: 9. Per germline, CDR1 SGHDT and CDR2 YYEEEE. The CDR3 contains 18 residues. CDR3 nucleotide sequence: TGTGCCAGCAGCTTGGCCTTAGGGACAGGGGGCAATGACTATGGCTACACCTTC. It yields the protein CASSLALGTGGNDYGYTF.

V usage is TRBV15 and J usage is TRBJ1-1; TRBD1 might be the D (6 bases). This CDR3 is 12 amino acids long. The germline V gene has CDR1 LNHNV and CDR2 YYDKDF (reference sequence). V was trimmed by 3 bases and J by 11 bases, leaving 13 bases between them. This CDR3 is CATSREGGEAFF. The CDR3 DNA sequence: TGTGCCACCAGCAGGGAAGGGGGGGAGGCTTTCTTT.

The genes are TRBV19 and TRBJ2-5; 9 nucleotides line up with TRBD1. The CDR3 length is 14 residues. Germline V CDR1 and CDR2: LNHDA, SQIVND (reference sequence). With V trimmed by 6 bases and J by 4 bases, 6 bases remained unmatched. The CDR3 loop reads CASRQTGGRETQYF. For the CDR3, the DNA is TGTGCCAGTAGGCAGACAGGGGGGCGAGAGACCCAGTACTTC.

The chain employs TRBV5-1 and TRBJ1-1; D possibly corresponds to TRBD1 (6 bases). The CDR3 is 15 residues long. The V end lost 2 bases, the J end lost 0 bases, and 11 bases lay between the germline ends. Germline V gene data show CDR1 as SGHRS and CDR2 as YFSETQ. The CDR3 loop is CASSLYGQMNTEAFF. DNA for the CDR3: TGCGCCAGCAGCTTATATGGACAGATGAACACTGAAGCTTTCTTT.

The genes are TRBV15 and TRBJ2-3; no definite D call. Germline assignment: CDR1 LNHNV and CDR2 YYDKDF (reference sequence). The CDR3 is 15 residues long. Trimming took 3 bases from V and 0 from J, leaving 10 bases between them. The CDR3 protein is CATSSARSSTDTQYF. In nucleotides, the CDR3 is TGTGCCACCAGCAGTGCCCGGTCTAGCACAGATACGCAGTATTTT.

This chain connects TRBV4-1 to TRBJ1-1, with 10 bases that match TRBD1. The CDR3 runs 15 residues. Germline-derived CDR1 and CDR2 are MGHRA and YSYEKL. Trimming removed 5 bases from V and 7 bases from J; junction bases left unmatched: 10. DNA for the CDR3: TGCGCCAGCAGCACCCGGGACAGGGGAGGGGGTGAAGCTTTCTTT. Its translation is CASSTRDRGGGEAFF.

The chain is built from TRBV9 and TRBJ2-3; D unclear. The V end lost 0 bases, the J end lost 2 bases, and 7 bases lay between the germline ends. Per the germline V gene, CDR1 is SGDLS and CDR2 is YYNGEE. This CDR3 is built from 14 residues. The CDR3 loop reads CASSVAVLTDTQYF. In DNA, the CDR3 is TGTGCCAGCAGCGTAGCGGTTCTCACAGATACGCAGTATTTT. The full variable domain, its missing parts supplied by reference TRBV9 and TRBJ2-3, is DSGVTQTPKHLITATGQRVTLRCSPRSGDLSVYWYQQSLDQGLQFLIQYYNGEERAKGNILERFSAQQFPDLHSELNLSSLELGDSALYFCASSVAVLTDTQYFGPGTRLTVL.

The CDR3 spells CASSPIGLAFGYEQYF. DNA for the CDR3: TGTGCCAGCTCACCAATTGGACTAGCGTTCGGGTACGAGCAGTACTTC. The J gene is TRBJ2-7, the V gene TRBV18; TRBD2 matches 9 bases. V lost 2 bases to trimming and J lost 4 bases; unmatched junction nucleotides: 9. This CDR3 has 16 amino acids. The germline CDR1 and CDR2 sequences are KGHSH and LQKENI.

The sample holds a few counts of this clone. CDR3 in DNA: TGTGCCAGCAGTGAACTAGCGGGGGGCGGACAAGAGACCCAGTACTTC. Amino acids: CASSELAGGGQETQYF. This rearrangement joins TRBV6-1 to TRBJ2-5, with 11 bases identical to TRBD2. Germline assignment: CDR1 MNHNS and CDR2 SASEGT. The CDR3 contains 16 residues. V lost 2 bases and J lost 2; bases outside the gene matches: 4.

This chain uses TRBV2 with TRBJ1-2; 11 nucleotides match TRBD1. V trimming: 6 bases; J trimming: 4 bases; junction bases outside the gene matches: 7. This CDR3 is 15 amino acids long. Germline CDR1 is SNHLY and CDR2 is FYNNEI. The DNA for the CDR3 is TGTGCCAGCAGCGCCGGACAGGGGGCAGGCTATGGCTACACCTTC. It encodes CASSAGQGAGYGYTF.

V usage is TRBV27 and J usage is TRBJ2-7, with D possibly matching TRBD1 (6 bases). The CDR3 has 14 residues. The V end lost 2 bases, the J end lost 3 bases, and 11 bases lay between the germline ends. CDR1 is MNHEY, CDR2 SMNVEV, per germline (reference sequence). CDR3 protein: CASSLGGQGYEQYF. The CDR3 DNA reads TGTGCCAGCAGTTTAGGGGGACAAGGCTACGAGCAGTACTTC.

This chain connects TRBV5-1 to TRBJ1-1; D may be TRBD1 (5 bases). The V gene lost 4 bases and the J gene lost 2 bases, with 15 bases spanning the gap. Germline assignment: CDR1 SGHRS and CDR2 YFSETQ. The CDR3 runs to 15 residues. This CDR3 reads CASSLDWGGNTEAFF. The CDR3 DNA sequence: TGCGCCAGCAGCCTCGATTGGGGGGGAAACACTGAAGCTTTCTTT.